A single sample is the source of the 8 T cell receptor beta chains below, sequenced in a study of T-cell reconstitution after alpha-beta-depleted transplantation in children. Unique molecular identifiers featured in how the TCRbeta library was prepared. One entry per CDR3 protein results from TCRdb running MiXCR on the PCR reads. The data contain fewer than 1 million distinct CDR3 sequences, roughly 16% of them seen just once; the ten biggest clones take up approximately 5%. The source material was PBMCs, mostly from graft donor cells, sampled 360 days after TCRalphabeta/CD19-depleted stem cell transplant. The receptor source for this set is a male patient younger than 18 who had a stem cell transplant for acute lymphoblastic leukemia, so the T cells may come from the graft donor.

The chain links TRBV5-1 to TRBJ2-7, with 9 nucleotides matching TRBD2. V gave up 4 bases and J gave up 1 base; unmatched junction bases: 3. The V gene's germline CDR1 is SGHRS and CDR2 YFSETQ. The CDR3 is 14 residues long. CDR3 amino acids: CASSRSGRSYEQYF. The CDR3 DNA reads TGCGCCAGCAGCCGTAGCGGGAGATCCTACGAGCAGTACTTC.

This chain connects TRBV12-5 to TRBJ2-1, with TRBD2 matching 7 bases. V lost 3 bases to trimming and J lost 1 base; unmatched junction nucleotides: 6. Germline V CDR1 and CDR2: LGHNT, FRNRAP. The length of the CDR3 is 16 residues. CDR3 DNA: TGTGCTAGTGGTTTCGGGGAGGGCGGGTCCTACAATGAGCAGTTCTTC. Protein: CASGFGEGGSYNEQFF.

The chain has TRBV3-1 and TRBJ2-1, with 9 bases identical to TRBD2. This CDR3 has 20 amino acids. J gave up 7 bases and V 7 bases, and 26 bases lay outside the gene matches. Germline-derived CDR1 and CDR2 are LGHDT and YNNKEL (reference sequence). The CDR3 DNA sequence: TGTGCCAGCACCCAGATTGGACTAGCGTCCTCACCTTCCGGCCAGAATGAGCAGTTCTTC. Protein sequence: CASTQIGLASSPSGQNEQFF.

V usage is TRBV15 and J usage is TRBJ2-1; 8 bases map to TRBD2. The CDR3 spans 13 residues. After removal of 2 bases from V and 10 bases from J, the junction contained 4 bases not matched to a gene. Germline V lookup: CDR1 LNHNV, CDR2 YYDKDF (reference sequence). CDR3 sequence (DNA): TGTGCCACCAGCAGAACTAGCGGAGCCGAGCAGTTCTTC. Protein: CATSRTSGAEQFF.

This chain connects TRBV3-1 to TRBJ2-7, with D perhaps TRBD2 (5 bases). V was trimmed by 0 bases and J by 3 bases, leaving 9 bases between them. The CDR3 sequence is 14 residues long. Germline V gene sequence: CDR1 LGHDT, CDR2 YNNKEL (reference sequence). CDR3 loop: CASSQETTRYEQYF. For the CDR3, the DNA is TGTGCCAGCAGCCAAGAGACTACCCGCTACGAGCAGTACTTC.

In its sample, this clonotype was seen a few times. The rearrangement links TRBV12-3 or TRBV12-4 to TRBJ2-7, with D maybe TRBD1 (6 bases). V lost 6 bases, J lost 4 bases, and 22 bases lay in between. The CDR3 extends over 16 amino acids. This CDR3 is CASRTRIGTLTYEQYF. CDR3 DNA sequence: TGTGCCAGCAGGACGCGGATCGGGACATTAACTTACGAGCAGTACTTC.

The CDR3 sequence: CASSQAILTGGENLNTEAFF. The CDR3 DNA sequence: TGTGCCAGCAGCCAAGCAATCCTCACAGGGGGCGAAAACCTGAACACTGAAGCTTTCTTT. The V and J genes are TRBV4-2 and TRBJ1-1; 9 bases match TRBD1. The CDR3 runs 20 residues. Germline CDR1 LGHNA, CDR2 YNFKEQ. Trimming at V came to 1 base and at J to 0 bases, leaving 15 bases not matched to a gene.

This clonotype was detected a few times. V usage is TRBV11-2 and J usage is TRBJ1-2; 7 bases align to TRBD1. Trimming took 1 base from V and 2 from J; bases not matched to a gene: 1. The CDR3 runs to 14 residues. Germline CDR1 SGHAT, CDR2 FQNNGV. The CDR3 sequence: CASSLVDRNYGYTF. The CDR3 nucleotides read TGTGCCAGCAGCTTAGTGGACAGGAACTATGGCTACACCTTC.